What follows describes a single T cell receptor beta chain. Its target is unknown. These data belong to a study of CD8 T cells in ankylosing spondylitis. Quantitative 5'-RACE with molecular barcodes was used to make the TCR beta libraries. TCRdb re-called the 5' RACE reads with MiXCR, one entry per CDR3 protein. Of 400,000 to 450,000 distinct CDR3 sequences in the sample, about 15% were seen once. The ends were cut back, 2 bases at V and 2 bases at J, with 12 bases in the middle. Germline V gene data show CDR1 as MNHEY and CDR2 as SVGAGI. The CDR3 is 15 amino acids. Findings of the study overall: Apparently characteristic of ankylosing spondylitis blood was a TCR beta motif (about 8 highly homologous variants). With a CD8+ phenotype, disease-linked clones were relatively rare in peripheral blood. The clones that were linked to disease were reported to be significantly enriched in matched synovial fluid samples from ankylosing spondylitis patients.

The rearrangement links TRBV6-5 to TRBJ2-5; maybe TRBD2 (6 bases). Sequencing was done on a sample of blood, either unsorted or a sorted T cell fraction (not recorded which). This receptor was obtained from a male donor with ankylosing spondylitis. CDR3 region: CASSYLAGKQETQYF. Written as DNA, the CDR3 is TGTGCCAGCAGTTACCTGGCGGGGAAACAAGAGACCCAGTACTTC.